This T cell receptor beta chain is drawn from a study of molecular identifiers for immune sequencing clone quantification. Notes on the study in general: Reportedly, one cell's Jurkat TCR RNA was detected within one million naive CD8 cells.

A single record per CDR3 protein comes from TCRdb applying MiXCR to the PCR reads. The sample carries hundreds of thousands of distinct CDR3 sequences, over 25% recorded once. As for this clonotype: Its antigen remains unknown.

The ends were cut back, 1 base at V and 1 base at J, with 13 bases in the middle. The germline CDR1 and CDR2 sequences are GTSNPN and SVGIG (reference sequence). The CDR3 runs 15 residues. The chain combines TRBV30 with TRBJ1-1, with D unresolved. This clonotype was sampled from a human donor in good health. Some libraries in this study had Jurkat cell RNA spiked in. The source material was naive CD8+ T cells from blood, with Jurkat cell RNA spiked in. Indicated subset: FACS-sorted CD8+CD4-CCR7+CD45RA+ naive T cells. This CDR3 reads CAWSEIGRTNTEAFF. The CDR3, as DNA: TGTGCCTGGAGTGAAATCGGACGGACGAACACTGAAGCTTTCTTT.